This TCR beta chain was observed in a study of CD8 T cells in Susac syndrome. The CDR3 spans 15 residues. V was shortened by 0 bases and J by 4 bases, with 12 bases between the two germline ends. Germline values: CDR1 MGHRA, CDR2 YSYEKL. With random hexamers, roughly 0.45 to 1 ug RNA was reverse transcribed. TCRdb itself ran the immunoSEQ multiplex PCR reads through MiXCR, one entry per CDR3 protein. Of about 300,000 distinct CDR3 sequences in the sample, approximately 85% were seen once. What was sequenced was CD8+ T cells from PBMCs. This chain joins TRBV4-1 and TRBJ1-1; D gene ambiguous. The sequence derives from a human donor with multiple sclerosis. The CDR3 nucleotides read TGCGCCAGCAGCCAAGAGATTGGTATGGGCACTGAAGCTTTCTTT. Translating it yields CASSQEIGMGTEAFF.